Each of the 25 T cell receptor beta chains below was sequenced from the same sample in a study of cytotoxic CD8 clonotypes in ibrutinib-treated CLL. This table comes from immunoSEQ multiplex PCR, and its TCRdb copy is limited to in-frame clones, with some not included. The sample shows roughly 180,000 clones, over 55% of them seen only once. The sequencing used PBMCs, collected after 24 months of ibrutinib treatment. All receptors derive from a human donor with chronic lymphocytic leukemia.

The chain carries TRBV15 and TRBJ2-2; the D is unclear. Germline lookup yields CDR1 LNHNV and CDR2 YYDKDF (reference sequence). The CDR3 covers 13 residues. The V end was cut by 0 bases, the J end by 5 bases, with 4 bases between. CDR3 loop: CATSRDRTGELFF. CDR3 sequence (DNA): TGTGCCACCAGCAGAGATCGGACCGGGGAGCTGTTTTTT.

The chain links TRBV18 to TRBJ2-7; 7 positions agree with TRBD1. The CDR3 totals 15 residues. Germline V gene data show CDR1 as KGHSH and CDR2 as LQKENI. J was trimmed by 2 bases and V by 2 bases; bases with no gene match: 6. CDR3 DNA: TGTGCCAGCTCACCAAGGCAGGGGGTCGCCTACGAGCAGTACTTC. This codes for CASSPRQGVAYEQYF. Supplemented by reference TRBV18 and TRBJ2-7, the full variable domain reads NAGVMQNPRHLVRRRGQEARLRCSPMKGHSHVYWYRQLPEEGLKFMVYLQKENIIDESGMPKERFSAEFPKEGPSILRIQQVVRGDSAAYFCASSPRQGVAYEQYFGPGTRLTVT.

In nucleotides, the CDR3 is TGTGCCAGCAGTTCGAGCCCTTCTAGCGTGGGAGGGCCCTACGAGCAGTACTTC. This encodes CASSSSPSSVGGPYEQYF. V is TRBV28 and J is TRBJ2-7, with 7 bases aligning to TRBD2. With 4 bases clipped from V and 2 bases from J, the junction kept 17 bases outside the gene matches. The CDR3 spans 18 residues. Germline CDR1 reads MDHEN; CDR2 reads SYDVKM.

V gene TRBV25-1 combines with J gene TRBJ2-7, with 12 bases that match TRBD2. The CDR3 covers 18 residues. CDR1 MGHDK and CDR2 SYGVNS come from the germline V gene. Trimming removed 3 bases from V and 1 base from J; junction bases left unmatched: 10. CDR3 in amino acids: CASSDRERGTSGSYEQYF. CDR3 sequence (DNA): TGTGCCAGCAGTGACAGGGAGCGGGGGACTAGCGGGTCCTACGAGCAGTACTTC.

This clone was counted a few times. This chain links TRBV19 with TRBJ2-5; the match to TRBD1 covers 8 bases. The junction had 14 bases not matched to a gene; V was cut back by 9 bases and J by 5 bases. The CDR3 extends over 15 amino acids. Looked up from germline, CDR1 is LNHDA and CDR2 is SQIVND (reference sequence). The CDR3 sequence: CASTYHSGGGETQYF. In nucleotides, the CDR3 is TGTGCCAGCACCTACCATTCAGGGGGCGGCGAGACCCAGTACTTC.

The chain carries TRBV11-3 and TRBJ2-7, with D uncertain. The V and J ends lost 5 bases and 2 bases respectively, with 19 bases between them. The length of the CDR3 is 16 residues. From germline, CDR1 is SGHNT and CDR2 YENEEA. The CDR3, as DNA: TGTGCCAGCAGCCAAGGATACGGCGGAAGGACCTACGAGCAGTACTTC. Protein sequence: CASSQGYGGRTYEQYF.

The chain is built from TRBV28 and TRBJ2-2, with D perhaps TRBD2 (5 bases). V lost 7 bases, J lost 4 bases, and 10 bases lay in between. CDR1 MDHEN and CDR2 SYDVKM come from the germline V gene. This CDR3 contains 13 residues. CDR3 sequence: CASIAAGTGELFF. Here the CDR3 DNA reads TGTGCCAGCATCGCTGCGGGCACCGGGGAGCTGTTTTTT.

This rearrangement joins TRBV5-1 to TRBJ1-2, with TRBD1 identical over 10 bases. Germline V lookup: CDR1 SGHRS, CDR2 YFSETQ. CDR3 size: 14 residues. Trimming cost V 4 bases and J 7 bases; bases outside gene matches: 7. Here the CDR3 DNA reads TGCGCCAGCAGCATTGGACAGGGGGACGCTGGCTACACCTTC. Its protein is CASSIGQGDAGYTF. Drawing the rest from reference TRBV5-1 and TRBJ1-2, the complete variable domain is KAGVTQTPRYLIKTRGQQVTLSCSPISGHRSVSWYQQTPGQGLQFLFEYFSETQRNKGNFPGRFSGRQFSNSRSEMNVSTLELGDSALYLCASSIGQGDAGYTFGSGTRLTVV.

The CDR3 spells CATSGTTNEQFF. The CDR3 DNA is TGTGCCACCAGCGGTACTACTAATGAGCAGTTCTTC. This chain uses TRBV15 with TRBJ2-1; D gene ambiguous. Germline V gene data show CDR1 as LNHNV and CDR2 as YYDKDF (reference sequence). V gave up 5 bases and J gave up 7 bases, with 9 bases separating them. This CDR3 is built from 12 residues. Filled out from reference TRBV15 and TRBJ2-1, the complete variable domain reads DAMVIQNPRYQVTQFGKPVTLSCSQTLNHNVMYWYQQKSSQAPKLLFHYYDKDFNNEADTPDNFQSRRPNTSFCFLDIRSPGLGDTAMYLCATSGTTNEQFFGPGTRLTVL.

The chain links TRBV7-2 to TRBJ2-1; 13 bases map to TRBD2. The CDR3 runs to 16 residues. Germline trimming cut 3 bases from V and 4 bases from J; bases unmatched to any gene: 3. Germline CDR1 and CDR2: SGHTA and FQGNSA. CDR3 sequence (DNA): TGTGCCAGCAGCTTCAGACTAGCGGGAGGATACAATGAGCAGTTCTTC. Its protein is CASSFRLAGGYNEQFF.

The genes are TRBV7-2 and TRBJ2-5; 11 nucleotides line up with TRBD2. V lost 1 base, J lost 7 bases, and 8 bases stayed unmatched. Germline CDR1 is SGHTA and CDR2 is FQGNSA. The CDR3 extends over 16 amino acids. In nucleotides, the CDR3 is TGTGCCAGCAGCTTAGGACTAGCGGGAATCAGGACGACCCAGTACTTC. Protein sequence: CASSLGLAGIRTTQYF.

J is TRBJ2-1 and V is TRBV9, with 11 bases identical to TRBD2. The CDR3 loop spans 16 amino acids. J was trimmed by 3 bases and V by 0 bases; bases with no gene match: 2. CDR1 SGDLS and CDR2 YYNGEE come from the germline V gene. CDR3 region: CASSVVLAGVYNEQFF. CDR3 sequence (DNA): TGTGCCAGCAGCGTAGTACTAGCGGGGGTCTACAATGAGCAGTTCTTC.

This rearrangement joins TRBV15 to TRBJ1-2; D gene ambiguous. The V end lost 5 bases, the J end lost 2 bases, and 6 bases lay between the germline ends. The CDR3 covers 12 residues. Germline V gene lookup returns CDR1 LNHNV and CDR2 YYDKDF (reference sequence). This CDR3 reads CATSEGNYGYTF. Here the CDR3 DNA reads TGTGCCACCAGCGAGGGAAACTATGGCTACACCTTC.

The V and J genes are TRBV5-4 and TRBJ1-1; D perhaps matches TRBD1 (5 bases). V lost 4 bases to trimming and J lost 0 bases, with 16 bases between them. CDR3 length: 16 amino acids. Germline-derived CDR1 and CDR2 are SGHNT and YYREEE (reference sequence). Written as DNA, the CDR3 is TGTGCCAGCAGCATTGGGGGGAGGGCCCTGAACACTGAAGCTTTCTTT. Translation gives CASSIGGRALNTEAFF. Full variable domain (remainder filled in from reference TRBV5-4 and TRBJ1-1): ETGVTQSPTHLIKTRGQQVTLRCSSQSGHNTVSWYQQALGQGPQFIFQYYREEENGRGNFPPRFSGLQFPNYSSELNVNALELDDSALYLCASSIGGRALNTEAFFGQGTRLTVV.

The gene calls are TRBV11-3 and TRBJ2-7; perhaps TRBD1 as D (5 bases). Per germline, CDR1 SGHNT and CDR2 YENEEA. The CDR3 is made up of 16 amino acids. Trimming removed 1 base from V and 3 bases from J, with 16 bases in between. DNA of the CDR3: TGTGCCAGCAGCTTAGGGACACCAGGACGCCACTACGAGCAGTACTTC. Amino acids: CASSLGTPGRHYEQYF.

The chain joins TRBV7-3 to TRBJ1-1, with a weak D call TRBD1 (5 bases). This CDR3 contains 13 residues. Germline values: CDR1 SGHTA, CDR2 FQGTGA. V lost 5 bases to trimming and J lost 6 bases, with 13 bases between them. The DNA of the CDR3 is TGTGCCAGCAGCGACCAGGGAAGCGCTGAAGCTTTCTTT. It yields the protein CASSDQGSAEAFF.

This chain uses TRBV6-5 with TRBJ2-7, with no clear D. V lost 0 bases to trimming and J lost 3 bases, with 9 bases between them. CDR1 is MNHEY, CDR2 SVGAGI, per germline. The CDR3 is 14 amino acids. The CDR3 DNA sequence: TGTGCCAGCAGTTACTCGAATCCGGGCTACGAGCAGTACTTC. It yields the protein CASSYSNPGYEQYF.

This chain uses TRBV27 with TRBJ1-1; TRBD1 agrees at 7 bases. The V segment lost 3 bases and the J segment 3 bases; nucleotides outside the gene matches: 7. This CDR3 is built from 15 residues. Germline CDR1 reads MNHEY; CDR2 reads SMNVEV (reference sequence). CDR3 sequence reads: CASSLQGGWDTEAFF. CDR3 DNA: TGTGCCAGCAGTTTGCAGGGGGGGTGGGACACTGAAGCTTTCTTT.

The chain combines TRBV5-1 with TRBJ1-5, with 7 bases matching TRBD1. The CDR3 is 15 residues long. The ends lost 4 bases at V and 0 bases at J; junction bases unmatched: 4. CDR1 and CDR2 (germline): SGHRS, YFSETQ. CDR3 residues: CASSLTGNSNQPQHF. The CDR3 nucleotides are TGCGCCAGCAGCCTGACAGGGAATAGCAATCAGCCCCAGCATTTT.

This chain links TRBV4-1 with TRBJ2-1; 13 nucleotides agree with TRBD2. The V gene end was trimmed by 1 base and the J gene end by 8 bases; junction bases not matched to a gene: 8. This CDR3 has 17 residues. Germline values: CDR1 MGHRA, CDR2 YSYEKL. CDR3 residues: CASSQGGTSGVVDEQFF. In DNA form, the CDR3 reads TGCGCCAGCAGCCAAGGGGGGACTAGCGGGGTGGTTGATGAGCAGTTCTTC.

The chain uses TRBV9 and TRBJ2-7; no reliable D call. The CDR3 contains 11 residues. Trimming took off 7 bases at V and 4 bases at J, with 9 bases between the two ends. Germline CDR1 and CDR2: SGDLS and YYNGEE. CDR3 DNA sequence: TGTGCCAGCGGAGTCGGGTACGAGCAGTACTTC. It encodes CASGVGYEQYF.

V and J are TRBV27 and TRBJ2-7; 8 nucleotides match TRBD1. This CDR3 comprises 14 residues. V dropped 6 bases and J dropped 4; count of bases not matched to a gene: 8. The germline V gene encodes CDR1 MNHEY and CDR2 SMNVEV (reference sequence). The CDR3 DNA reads TGTGCCAGCAGCATCGGACAGGGTCGGTACGAGCAGTACTTC. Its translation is CASSIGQGRYEQYF.

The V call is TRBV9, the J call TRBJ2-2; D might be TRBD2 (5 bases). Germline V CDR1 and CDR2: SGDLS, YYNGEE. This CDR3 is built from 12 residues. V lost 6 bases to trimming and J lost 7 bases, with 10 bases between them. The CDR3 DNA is TGTGCCAGCACCAACCGGGGCGGGGAGCTGTTTTTT. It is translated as CASTNRGGELFF.

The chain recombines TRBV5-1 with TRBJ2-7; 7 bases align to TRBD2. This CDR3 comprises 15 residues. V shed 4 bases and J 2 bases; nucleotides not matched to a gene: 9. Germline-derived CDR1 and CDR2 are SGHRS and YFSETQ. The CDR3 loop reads CASSHGTTNTYEQYF. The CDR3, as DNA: TGCGCCAGCAGCCACGGGACTACCAATACCTACGAGCAGTACTTC.

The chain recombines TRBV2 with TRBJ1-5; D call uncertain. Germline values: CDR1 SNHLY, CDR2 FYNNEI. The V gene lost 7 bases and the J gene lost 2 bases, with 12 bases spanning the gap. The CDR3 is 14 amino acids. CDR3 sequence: CASTYQRGNQPQHF. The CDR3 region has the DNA TGTGCCAGCACCTACCAAAGGGGCAATCAGCCCCAGCATTTT.